These 5 T cell receptor beta chains originate from one sample sequenced in a study of vaccination effects on CD4 cells after COVID-19. Assay: immunoSEQ multiplex PCR; the TCRdb copy retains only in-frame clones and omits some. The sample carries around 70,000 clones, over 60% recorded once. CD4+ T cells were isolated after around ten days of culture. Their antigens remain unidentified. The sample consisted of CD4+ T cells from PBMCs cultured without peptide, taken before COVID-19 vaccination. These receptors all stem from a human donor who received a COVID-19 vaccine.

The J gene is TRBJ1-1, the V gene TRBV28; 8 nucleotides align to TRBD1. Germline CDR1 reads MDHEN; CDR2 reads SYDVKM. The CDR3 totals 14 residues. The ends lost 6 bases at V and 5 bases at J; junction bases unmatched: 8. The CDR3 reads CASSRTRGRTEAFF. The CDR3, as DNA: TGTGCCAGCAGCCGGACCAGGGGGCGGACTGAAGCTTTCTTT.

The genes are TRBV18 and TRBJ2-7; perhaps TRBD1 as D (6 bases). The CDR3 runs to 14 residues. V lost 2 bases and J 5 bases, leaving 13 bases between the germline ends. Germline V gene sequence: CDR1 KGHSH, CDR2 LQKENI. CDR3 sequence: CASSPSTGINEQYV. In DNA, the CDR3 is TGTGCCAGCTCACCATCTACAGGGATCAACGAGCAGTACGTC.

This clone was observed a single time. The CDR3 loop reads CASKVTSGEWETQYF. CDR3 nucleotide sequence: TGTGCCAGCAAGGTCACTAGCGGGGAGTGGGAGACCCAGTACTTC. The chain employs TRBV2 and TRBJ2-5; 10 positions agree with TRBD2. Germline values: CDR1 SNHLY, CDR2 FYNNEI. CDR3 length: 15 residues. The J segment lost 5 bases and the V segment lost 7 bases, leaving 10 bases of the junction unmatched.

The rearrangement links TRBV19 to TRBJ2-5; 8 nucleotides line up with TRBD1. The CDR3 is 19 residues long. The V and J ends lost 3 bases and 5 bases, in that order; junction bases with no gene match: 20. CDR1 is LNHDA, CDR2 SQIVND, per germline (reference sequence). CDR3 region: CASSIGQGAQKRLGETQYF. In nucleotides, the CDR3 is TGTGCCAGTAGTATTGGCCAGGGGGCGCAAAAACGGTTGGGCGAGACCCAGTACTTC.

The rearrangement uses TRBV9 and TRBJ1-2; 10 bases map to TRBD1. V trimming: 0 bases; J trimming: 4 bases; junction bases outside the gene matches: 6. The CDR3 consists of 16 residues. CDR1 and CDR2 (germline): SGDLS, YYNGEE. The CDR3 sequence: CASSVVPGQGPYGYTF. DNA of the CDR3: TGTGCCAGCAGCGTAGTTCCGGGACAGGGGCCCTATGGCTACACCTTC. The full variable domain, rest sourced from reference TRBV9 and TRBJ1-2, is DSGVTQTPKHLITATGQRVTLRCSPRSGDLSVYWYQQSLDQGLQFLIQYYNGEERAKGNILERFSAQQFPDLHSELNLSSLELGDSALYFCASSVVPGQGPYGYTFGSGTRLTVV.